This T cell receptor beta chain was found in a study of post-analysis software for immune sequencing data. About the study: Included courses were relapsing-remitting and secondary progressive multiple sclerosis; progressive-relapsing multiple sclerosis was also included. Overall study findings and caveats: Significantly decreased normalized Chao1 diversity was recorded for multiple sclerosis patients relative to controls. Patients carried five TRBV segments more frequently than controls did, and TRBV5-6, TRBV5-1 and TRBV20-1 were among them.

In this sample, this clonotype turned up once. Antigen: not known. Germline trimming cut 0 bases from V and 5 bases from J; bases unmatched to any gene: 5. The CDR3 sequence is 16 residues long. Germline CDR1 and CDR2: SGHRS and YFSETQ. Each TCR beta cDNA library carried unique molecular identifiers. TCRdb recomputed calls from the PCR reads with MiXCR, one row per CDR3 protein. This table has under 900,000 distinct CDR3 sequences, roughly 50% appearing once. This TCR came from a girl aged 10 to 17 with multiple sclerosis. Input material: blood. The chain is built from TRBV5-1 and TRBJ2-1; 10 positions agree with TRBD1. CDR3 in DNA: TGCGCCAGCAGCTTGGTTTGGGACAGGGGCAACAATGAGCAGTTCTTC. Translated, it gives CASSLVWDRGNNEQFF. The entire variable domain, with the rest obtained from reference TRBV5-1 and TRBJ2-1, is as follows: KAGVTQTPRYLIKTRGQQVTLSCSPISGHRSVSWYQQTPGQGLQFLFEYFSETQRNKGNFPGRFSGRQFSNSRSEMNVSTLELGDSALYLCASSLVWDRGNNEQFFGPGTRLTVL.